The rows below give T cell receptor beta chains drawn from one sample of a study of T-cell memory formation after mild COVID-19. A single record per CDR3 protein comes from TCRdb applying MiXCR to the 5' RACE reads. Counted here are about 410,000 distinct CDR3 sequences, 18% occurring once; the ten biggest clones make up roughly 21%. The material sequenced was PBMCs or a T cell subset sorted from them (not recorded which). The receptors shown here come from a young man who had mild COVID-19 (a few samples of this study predate the infection). Cell type and time point are not known. Each CDR3 is given with its conserved first and last residue. A D gene is named only where the DNA matches it firmly. Clone size is stated in some rows and not others, as once, few, many or a class when expanded.

CDR3 DNA: TGCAGTGCTAGTGGGCAGGAGAACACTGAAGCTTTCTTT
CDR3 protein: CSASGQENTEAFF
D gene: NA
V gene: TRBV20-1
J gene: TRBJ1-1
clone size: NA

CDR3 DNA: TGCGCCAGCAGCCAAGTACTCGGATTAGGAAACACCATATATTTT
CDR3 protein: CASSQVLGLGNTIYF
D gene: NA
V gene: TRBV4-1
J gene: TRBJ1-3
clone size: few

CDR3 DNA: TGTGCCAGCAGCTCAAGCGGGGGCCGGGCCAAAAACATTCAGTACTTC
CDR3 protein: CASSSSGGRAKNIQYF
D gene: TRBD2
V gene: TRBV7-9
J gene: TRBJ2-4
clone size: NA

CDR3 DNA: TGTGCCAGCACCCACAGGGGCCTTAGCAATCAGCCCCAGCATTTT
CDR3 protein: CASTHRGLSNQPQHF
D gene: TRBD1
V gene: TRBV12-3/TRBV12-4
J gene: TRBJ1-5
clone size: few

CDR3 DNA: TGCAGTGCCCCCGAACAGGGCTCTTCCCTTCGGGCTTTCTTT
CDR3 protein: CSAPEQGSSLRAFF
D gene: NA
V gene: TRBV20-1
J gene: TRBJ1-1
clone size: NA

CDR3 DNA: TGTGCCAGCAGCTTCACACAGGCCGCACACAATGAGCAGTTCTTC
CDR3 protein: CASSFTQAAHNEQFF
D gene: NA
V gene: TRBV7-3
J gene: TRBJ2-1
clone size: NA

CDR3 DNA: TGTGCCAGCAGTCCGGGACTAGCGGCGAACACCGGGGAGCTGTTTTTT
CDR3 protein: CASSPGLAANTGELFF
D gene: TRBD2
V gene: TRBV6-2/TRBV6-3
J gene: TRBJ2-2
clone size: NA

CDR3 DNA: TGCAGTGCTAGATCCGGGGGACAGATTGAAGCTTTCTTT
CDR3 protein: CSARSGGQIEAFF
D gene: TRBD1
V gene: TRBV20-1
J gene: TRBJ1-1
clone size: few

CDR3 DNA: TGTGCCAGCAGCGCCCAAACAGGGGGGCCCTACGAGCAGTACTTC
CDR3 protein: CASSAQTGGPYEQYF
D gene: TRBD1
V gene: TRBV9
J gene: TRBJ2-7
clone size: NA

CDR3 DNA: TGTGCCAGCAGCTGGGCAGGGGGCACGAATGAGCAGTTCTTC
CDR3 protein: CASSWAGGTNEQFF
D gene: TRBD1
V gene: TRBV7-9
J gene: TRBJ2-1
clone size: NA

CDR3 DNA: TGCAGTGCTAGAGATGAGCGGGGGGGCAAAGATACGCAGTATTTT
CDR3 protein: CSARDERGGKDTQYF
D gene: TRBD2
V gene: TRBV20-1
J gene: TRBJ2-3
clone size: many

CDR3 DNA: TGTGCCAGCAGTTCCAGGCGGGAGCAGTTCTTC
CDR3 protein: CASSSRREQFF
D gene: NA
V gene: TRBV7-9
J gene: TRBJ2-1
clone size: NA

CDR3 DNA: TGTGCCAGCAGGGACCACAGGGGGCTGTACACTGAAGCTTTCTTT
CDR3 protein: CASRDHRGLYTEAFF
D gene: TRBD1
V gene: TRBV2
J gene: TRBJ1-1
clone size: few

CDR3 DNA: TGTGCCAGCAGCTCCCCGGGTGCACCTCGGGATACGCAGTATTTT
CDR3 protein: CASSSPGAPRDTQYF
D gene: NA
V gene: TRBV11-2
J gene: TRBJ2-3
clone size: few

CDR3 DNA: TGTGCCAGCAGCTTCTCCGGCCCGATGAATGGCTACACCTTC
CDR3 protein: CASSFSGPMNGYTF
D gene: NA
V gene: TRBV7-9
J gene: TRBJ1-2
clone size: NA

CDR3 DNA: TGCAGCGTTGTTCTTGCTAGCGGCGATGAGACCCAGTACTTC
CDR3 protein: CSVVLASGDETQYF
D gene: TRBD2
V gene: TRBV29-1
J gene: TRBJ2-5
clone size: few

CDR3 DNA: TGCGCCAGCAGCTTGGAAGCAGGGGGCACTGAAGCTTTCTTT
CDR3 protein: CASSLEAGGTEAFF
D gene: TRBD1
V gene: TRBV5-1
J gene: TRBJ1-1
clone size: few

CDR3 DNA: TGTGCCAGAGGGAGAAGCAATCAGCCCCAGCATTTT
CDR3 protein: CARGRSNQPQHF
D gene: NA
V gene: TRBV5-6
J gene: TRBJ1-5
clone size: few

CDR3 DNA: TGCAGTGCTAGTGAACCACCGCAAAAGCTGTTTTTT
CDR3 protein: CSASEPPQKLFF
D gene: NA
V gene: TRBV20-1
J gene: TRBJ2-2
clone size: NA

CDR3 DNA: TGTGCCAGCGGACAGGACCGACCCCAGCATTTT
CDR3 protein: CASGQDRPQHF
D gene: TRBD1
V gene: TRBV6-5
J gene: TRBJ1-5
clone size: NA

CDR3 DNA: TGTGCCAGCAGCTTAGGGGCTAGGGGAGGCAATGAGCAGTTCTTC
CDR3 protein: CASSLGARGGNEQFF
D gene: NA
V gene: TRBV7-6
J gene: TRBJ2-1
clone size: few

CDR3 DNA: TGTGCCAGCAGGGGTAACAGGGGGCGGACCGGGGAGCTGTTTTTT
CDR3 protein: CASRGNRGRTGELFF
D gene: TRBD1
V gene: TRBV2
J gene: TRBJ2-2
clone size: NA

CDR3 DNA: TGCAGCGTGATTACGGTCAATACCGGGGAGCTGTTTTTT
CDR3 protein: CSVITVNTGELFF
D gene: NA
V gene: TRBV29-1
J gene: TRBJ2-2
clone size: many

CDR3 DNA: TGTGCCAGCAGCGCCGGGACAGCCAAAAACATTCAGTACTTC
CDR3 protein: CASSAGTAKNIQYF
D gene: NA
V gene: TRBV9
J gene: TRBJ2-4
clone size: many

CDR3 DNA: TGTGCCAGCAGCCCCAACCCCGGACAGGAGCAGTACTTC
CDR3 protein: CASSPNPGQEQYF
D gene: NA
V gene: TRBV7-7
J gene: TRBJ2-7
clone size: few

CDR3 DNA: TGCAGCGTTGAAGCCCTGATCCAAGAGCAGTTCTTC
CDR3 protein: CSVEALIQEQFF
D gene: NA
V gene: TRBV29-1
J gene: TRBJ2-1
clone size: NA

CDR3 DNA: TGTGCCAGCAGCTTAGGAAGGACAGGGCTGGTAGCTTTCTTT
CDR3 protein: CASSLGRTGLVAFF
D gene: TRBD1
V gene: TRBV7-2
J gene: TRBJ1-1
clone size: NA

CDR3 DNA: TGCGCCAGCAGCCAACCAGGGAGGAATCAGCCCCAGCATTTT
CDR3 protein: CASSQPGRNQPQHF
D gene: NA
V gene: TRBV4-1
J gene: TRBJ1-5
clone size: NA